Listed below are T cell receptor beta chains from one sample, sequenced in a study of CD8 T cells in ankylosing spondylitis. TCRdb re-analysed the 5' RACE reads in MiXCR, keeping a single row per CDR3 protein. The sample has 500,000 to 550,000 distinct CDR3 sequences, about 13% seen once. Sequenced sample: blood, either unsorted or a sorted T cell fraction (not recorded which). These receptors were collected from a male donor with ankylosing spondylitis. The CDR3 runs from the conserved cysteine through the conserved F or W.

J	V	CDR3
TRBJ2-3	TRBV20-1	CSADAQLDDTQYF
TRBJ2-1	TRBV28	CASIPGYFSSYNEQFF
TRBJ2-5	TRBV25-1	CASSVPGQETQYF
TRBJ2-1	TRBV20-1	CSAPGGLADYNEQFF
TRBJ2-3	TRBV7-2	CASFPRGLSTDTQYF
TRBJ2-7	TRBV2	CASSPGLAGPQYF
TRBJ2-2	TRBV24-1	CATSGRSNTGELFF
TRBJ2-3	TRBV20-1	CSAARLAGRTDTQYF
TRBJ2-1	TRBV29-1	CSVVRGLARNEQFF
TRBJ2-5	TRBV5-1	CASSLAAGGWEETQYF
TRBJ1-1	TRBV15	CATSTSLGGGTEAFF
TRBJ1-1	TRBV18	CASSPSSGGTEAFF
TRBJ1-1	TRBV18	CASSSYDRNTEAFF
TRBJ2-2	TRBV29-1	CSVVLREENTGELFF
TRBJ2-1	TRBV7-2	CASSLARTSGAYNEQFF
TRBJ2-1	TRBV24-1	CATSRQNYNEQFF
TRBJ1-4	TRBV29-1	CSVQGTGHWEKLFF
TRBJ2-2	TRBV7-9	CASSSDPNTGELFF
TRBJ1-4	TRBV6-6	CASRDRFNEKLFF
TRBJ2-3	TRBV5-1	CASSWSRADTDTQYF
TRBJ2-3	TRBV29-1	CSVEGIQGYSTDTQYF
TRBJ2-7	TRBV12-3/TRBV12-4	CASSLKQYYEQYF
TRBJ2-3	TRBV3-1	CASSQGLSDTQYF
TRBJ2-3	TRBV11-2	CASSPVWEGDTQYF
TRBJ2-1	TRBV20-1	CSARDPGTSGSSYNEQFF
TRBJ2-1	TRBV19	CASTDSSGRSLGNEQFF
TRBJ1-3	TRBV5-1	CASSERAGTSGNTIYF
TRBJ2-1	TRBV5-5	CASSLKRDKQFF
TRBJ2-2	TRBV7-2	CASSSIVGRISGELFF
TRBJ2-3	TRBV5-6	CASSTTAGPGATDTQYF
TRBJ2-1	TRBV18	CASSRKLAGPQKESYNEQFF
TRBJ2-7	TRBV20-1	CSARDPRGHSYEQYF
TRBJ2-5	TRBV29-1	CSAGEGMSETQYF
TRBJ1-2	TRBV10-3	CAISEIYGYTF
TRBJ2-1	TRBV2	CASSGVGNEQFF
TRBJ2-2	TRBV12-3/TRBV12-4	CASSPGVLWGGELFF
TRBJ2-3	TRBV5-6	CASSLQAGATDTQYF
TRBJ1-2	TRBV5-1	CASSLIGQADGDYGYTF
TRBJ2-2	TRBV6-1	CASTPGLAPLTGGELFF
TRBJ1-2	TRBV5-1	CASSSSWQDYGYTF
TRBJ2-7	TRBV10-3	CAIREQGGDEQYF
TRBJ2-2	TRBV20-1	CSASTPQGGRNTGELFF
TRBJ2-5	TRBV6-5	CASSYRPRTLKTQYF
TRBJ1-2	TRBV6-1	CASSEPGQGFIGYTF
TRBJ2-3	TRBV12-3/TRBV12-4	CASSKAGGGDTQYF
TRBJ1-1	TRBV7-9	CASSLEGQGWTEAFF
TRBJ1-2	TRBV6-1	CASSELGLPGGYTF
TRBJ2-1	TRBV12-3/TRBV12-4	CASSLTGLAGRNSYNEQFF
TRBJ1-1	TRBV24-1	CATSDSRGLGEAFF
TRBJ2-3	TRBV7-2	CASSLVIGRASDTQYF
TRBJ1-6	TRBV20-1	CSAMGRGHAIRDSPLHF
TRBJ2-1	TRBV20-1	CSANNPATYNEQFF